This TCR beta chain was sequenced for a study of early T cells in non-severe SARS-CoV-2 infection. The CDR3 totals 15 residues. Trimming cost V 1 base and J 3 bases, with 10 bases left between them. Germline V gives CDR1 SGHTA, CDR2 FQGNSA. This clonotype came up many times. TCRdb analysed the 5' RACE reads with MiXCR anew, one entry per CDR3 protein. The table shows approximately 27,000 distinct CDR3 sequences, with about 5% occurring only once. The sequenced material came from whole blood. The V call is TRBV7-2, the J call TRBJ2-1; D is perhaps TRBD1 (5 bases). The TCR sequence derives from an adult who was a healthcare worker with PCR-confirmed SARS-CoV-2 infection or an uninfected control (not recorded which). The DNA of the CDR3 is TGTGCCAGCAGCTTAGGGGCAGGGTACTACAATGAGCAGTTCTTC. It translates to CASSLGAGYYNEQFF. The full variable domain, its missing parts supplied by reference TRBV7-2 and TRBJ2-1, is GAGVSQSPSNKVTEKGKDVELRCDPISGHTALYWYRQSLGQGLEFLIYFQGNSAPDKSGLPSDRFSAERTGGSVSTLTIQRTQQEDSAVYLCASSLGAGYYNEQFFGPGTRLTVL.